This paragraph covers one T cell receptor (beta chain) sequence. Its target is unknown. The data derive from a study of regulatory T cells in long-lasting Graves disease. The overall study: The study counted Graves' disease as persistent given over 5 years of antithyroid drugs and positive TSH receptor antibodies.

Time point specified: persistent/refractory GD, antithyroid drugs over 5 years with positive TRAb. From PBMCs, RNA was extracted and then used to make the TCR library. Combining iRepertoire HTBI primers with Arm-PCR of CDR3 regions, the authors built TCR beta libraries. TCRdb itself ran the multiplex PCR reads through MiXCR, one entry per CDR3 protein. The table lists about 460,000 distinct CDR3 sequences, approximately 23% of them singletons. Study findings and constraints: Patients with persistent disease showed a bias toward TRBV28, TRBJ1-2 and TRBJ2-5. What was studied was peripheral blood only, and not thyroid tissue.

Germline V CDR1 and CDR2: LNHDA, SQIVND (reference sequence). The length of the CDR3 is 16 residues. V dropped 4 bases and J dropped 0 bases, with 15 bases sitting between them. The chain recombines TRBV19 with TRBJ1-2, with D possibly matching TRBD1 (5 bases). The material was peripheral blood mononuclear cells (PBMCs), obtained when the disease was refractory, from a patient treated with antithyroid drugs. The sequence was collected from a female donor with Graves disease. This chain's CDR3 is CASSTPTVSANYGYTF. In DNA form, the CDR3 reads TGTGCCAGTAGTACGCCGACAGTATCTGCTAACTATGGCTACACCTTC.